This entry is about one T cell receptor (beta chain). This CDR3 is 15 amino acids long. Trimming removed 3 bases from V and 3 bases from J, with 14 bases in between. Germline V gives CDR1 SGHNT, CDR2 YENEEA. This sample was taken from a study of blood T cell repertoires in COVID-19. The data were produced by immunoSEQ multiplex PCR, yet TCRdb's version contains in-frame clones alone and is incomplete. The table includes about 96,000 clones, over 85% detected once. Material for sequencing was peripheral blood. The origin of this receptor is a human donor with COVID-19, enrolled during active disease. The donor label of this sample is uncertain. The rearrangement uses TRBV11-3 and TRBJ1-2, with D possibly TRBD1 on 5 matching bases. CDR3 DNA: TGTGCCAGCAGCTTCGGTCGGGGGAGGGACTATGGCTACACCTTC. It codes for CASSFGRGRDYGYTF.